This T cell receptor (beta chain) was captured by sequencing in a study of T cells in Graves' hyperthyroidism and ophthalmopathy. Whole-study context: The authors collected peripheral blood at initial diagnosis, before any treatment.

Germline-derived CDR1 and CDR2 are SGDLS and YYNGEE. This CDR3 is 20 amino acids long. V was pared by 3 bases and J by 1 base, with 23 bases between. Together with thyroid ultrasound, orbital computed tomography, serum thyroxine and TRAb, clinical symptoms were used for diagnoses. TCR beta CDR3 regions were amplified from RNA transcripts. TCR CDR3 underwent first-round RT-PCR with the HTBI primer set. TCRdb fed the multiplex PCR reads into MiXCR, producing one record per CDR3 protein. In the table there are around 520,000 distinct CDR3 sequences, 14% of which are singletons. This clonotype was observed a few times.

This sequence originates from a woman aged 40 to 50 with Graves' hyperthyroidism. The V and J genes are TRBV9 and TRBJ2-6; D is tentatively TRBD1 or TRBD2 (6 bases each). Input material: blood. The CDR3 here is CASSAVGEVRGSSGANVLTF. Written as DNA, the CDR3 is TGTGCCAGCAGCGCCGTGGGGGAGGTCAGGGGTTCTTCTGGGGCCAACGTCCTGACTTTC.